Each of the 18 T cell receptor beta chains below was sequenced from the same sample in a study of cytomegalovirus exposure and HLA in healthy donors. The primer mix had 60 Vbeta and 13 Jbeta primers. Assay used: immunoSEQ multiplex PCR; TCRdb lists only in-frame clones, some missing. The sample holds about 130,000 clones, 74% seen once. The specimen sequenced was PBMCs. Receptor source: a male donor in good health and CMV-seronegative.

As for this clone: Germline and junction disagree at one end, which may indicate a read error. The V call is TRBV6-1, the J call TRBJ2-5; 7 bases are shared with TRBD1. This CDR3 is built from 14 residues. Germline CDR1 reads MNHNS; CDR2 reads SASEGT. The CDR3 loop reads CASSRTGQQETRYF. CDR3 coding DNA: TGTGCCAGCAGTCGGACGGGACAGCAAGAGACCCGGTACTTC.

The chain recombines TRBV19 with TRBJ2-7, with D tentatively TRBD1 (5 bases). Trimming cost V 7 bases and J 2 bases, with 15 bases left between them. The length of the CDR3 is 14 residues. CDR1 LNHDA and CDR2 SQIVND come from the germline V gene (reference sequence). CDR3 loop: CASMAPRAPYEQYF. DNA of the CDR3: TGTGCCAGTATGGCCCCCAGGGCCCCCTACGAGCAGTACTTC.

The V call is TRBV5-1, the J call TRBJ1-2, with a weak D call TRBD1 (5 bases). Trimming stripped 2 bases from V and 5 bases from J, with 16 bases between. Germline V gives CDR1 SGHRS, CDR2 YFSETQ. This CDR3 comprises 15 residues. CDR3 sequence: CASSLTSGSSYGYTF. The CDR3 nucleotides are TGCGCCAGCAGCTTAACCTCAGGGTCTTCATATGGCTACACCTTC.

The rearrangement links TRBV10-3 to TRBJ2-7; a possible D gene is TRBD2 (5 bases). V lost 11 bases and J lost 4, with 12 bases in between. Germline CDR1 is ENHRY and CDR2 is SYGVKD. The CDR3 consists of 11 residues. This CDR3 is CAVGVQYEQYF. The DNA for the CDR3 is TGTGCCGTCGGGGTTCAGTACGAGCAGTACTTC.

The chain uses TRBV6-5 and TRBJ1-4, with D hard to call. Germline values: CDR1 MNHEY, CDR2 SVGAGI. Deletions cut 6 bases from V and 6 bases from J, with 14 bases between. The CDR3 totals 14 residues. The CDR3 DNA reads TGTGCCAGCAGCTTGCGGTACCGAGATGAAAAACTGTTTTTT. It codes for CASSLRYRDEKLFF.

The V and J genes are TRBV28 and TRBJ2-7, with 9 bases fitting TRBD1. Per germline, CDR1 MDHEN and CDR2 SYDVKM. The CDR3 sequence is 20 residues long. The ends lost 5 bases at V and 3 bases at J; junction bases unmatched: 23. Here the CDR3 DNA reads TGTGCCAGCAGTCGGCCCCCTCGGGGACAGGGTCTCTCTCAAGGCTACGAGCAGTACTTC. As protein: CASSRPPRGQGLSQGYEQYF.

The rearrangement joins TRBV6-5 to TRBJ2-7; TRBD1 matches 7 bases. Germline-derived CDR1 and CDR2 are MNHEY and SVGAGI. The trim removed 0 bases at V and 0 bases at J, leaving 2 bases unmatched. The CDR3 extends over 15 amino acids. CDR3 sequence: CASSYSGQDSYEQYF. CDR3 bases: TGTGCCAGCAGTTACTCAGGACAGGACTCCTACGAGCAGTACTTC.

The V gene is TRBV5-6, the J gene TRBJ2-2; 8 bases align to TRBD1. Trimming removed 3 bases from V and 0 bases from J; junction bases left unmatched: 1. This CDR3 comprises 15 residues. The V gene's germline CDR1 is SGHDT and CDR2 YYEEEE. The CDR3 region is CASSSGQANTGELFF. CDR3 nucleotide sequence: TGTGCCAGCAGCTCGGGACAGGCGAACACCGGGGAGCTGTTTTTT.

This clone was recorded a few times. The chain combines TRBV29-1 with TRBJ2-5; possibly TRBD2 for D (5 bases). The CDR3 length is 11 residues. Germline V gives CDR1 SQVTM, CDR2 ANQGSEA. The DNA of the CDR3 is TGCAGTTTCTTAGCGATGGAGACCCAGTACTTC. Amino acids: CSFLAMETQYF.

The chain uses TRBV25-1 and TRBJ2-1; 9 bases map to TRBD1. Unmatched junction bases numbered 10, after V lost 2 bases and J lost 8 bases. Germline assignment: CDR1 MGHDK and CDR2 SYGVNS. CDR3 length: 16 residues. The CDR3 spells CASSELLGQGTDEQFF. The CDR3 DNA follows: TGTGCCAGCAGTGAACTTCTGGGACAGGGAACCGATGAGCAGTTCTTC.

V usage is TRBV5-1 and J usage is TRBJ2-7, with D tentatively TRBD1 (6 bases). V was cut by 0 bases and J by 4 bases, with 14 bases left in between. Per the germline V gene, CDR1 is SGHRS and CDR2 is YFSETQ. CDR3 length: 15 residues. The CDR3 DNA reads TGCGCCAGCAGCTTGGAGGGGGAGTGGGGGTACGAGCAGTACTTC. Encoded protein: CASSLEGEWGYEQYF.

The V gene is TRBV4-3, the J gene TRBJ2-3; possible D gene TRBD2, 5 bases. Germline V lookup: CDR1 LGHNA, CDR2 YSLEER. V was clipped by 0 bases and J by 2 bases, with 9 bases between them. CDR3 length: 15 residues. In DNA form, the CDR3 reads TGCGCCAGCAGCCAAGAGCGGGCTCACACAGATACGCAGTATTTT. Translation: CASSQERAHTDTQYF.

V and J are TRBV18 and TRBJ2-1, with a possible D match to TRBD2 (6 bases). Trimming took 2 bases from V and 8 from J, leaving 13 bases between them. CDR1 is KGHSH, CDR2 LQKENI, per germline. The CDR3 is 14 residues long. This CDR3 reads CASSPITGSDEQFF. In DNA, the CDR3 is TGTGCCAGCTCACCAATTACCGGGAGCGATGAGCAGTTCTTC.

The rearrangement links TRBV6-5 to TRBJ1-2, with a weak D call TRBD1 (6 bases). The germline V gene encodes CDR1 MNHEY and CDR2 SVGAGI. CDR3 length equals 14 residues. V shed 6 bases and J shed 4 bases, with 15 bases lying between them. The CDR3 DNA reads TGTGCCAGCAGGCCACCCACAGGGACCTATGGCTACACCTTC. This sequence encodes CASRPPTGTYGYTF.

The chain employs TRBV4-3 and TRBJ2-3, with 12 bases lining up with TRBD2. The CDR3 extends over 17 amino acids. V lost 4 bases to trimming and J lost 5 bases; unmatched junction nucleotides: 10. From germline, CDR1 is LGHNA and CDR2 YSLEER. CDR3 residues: CASSPLPLAGGVDTQYF. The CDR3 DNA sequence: TGCGCCAGCAGCCCCCTACCGCTAGCGGGGGGGGTAGATACGCAGTATTTT.

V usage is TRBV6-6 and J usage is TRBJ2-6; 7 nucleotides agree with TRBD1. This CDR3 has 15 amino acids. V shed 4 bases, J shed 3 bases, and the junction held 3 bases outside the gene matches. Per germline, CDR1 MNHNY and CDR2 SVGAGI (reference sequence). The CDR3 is CASSLQGSGANVLTF. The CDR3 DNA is TGTGCCAGCAGTTTACAGGGGAGTGGGGCCAACGTCCTGACTTTC.

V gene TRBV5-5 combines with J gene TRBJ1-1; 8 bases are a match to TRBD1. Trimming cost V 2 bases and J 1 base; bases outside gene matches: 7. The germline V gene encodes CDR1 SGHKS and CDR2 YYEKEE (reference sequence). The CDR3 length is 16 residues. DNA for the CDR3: TGTGCCAGCAGCTTAGGGACAGGATGGTGGAACACTGAAGCTTTCTTT. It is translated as CASSLGTGWWNTEAFF.

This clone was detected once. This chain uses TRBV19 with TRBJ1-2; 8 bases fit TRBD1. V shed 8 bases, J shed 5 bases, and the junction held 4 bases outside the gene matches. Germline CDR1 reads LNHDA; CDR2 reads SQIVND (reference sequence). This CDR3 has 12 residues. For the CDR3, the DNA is TGTGCCAGTGACAGGGGTGGATATGGCTACACCTTC. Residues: CASDRGGYGYTF.